This section outlines one T cell receptor (beta chain) sequence together with its context. These data belong to a study of blood T cell repertoires in COVID-19. Study context: Acute and convalescent COVID-19 samples came from the United States, Italy and Spain. PBMCs, B-cell-depleted T cells, or T cells were the source of the cDNA or gDNA that made up the material.

In the authors' methods: Amplifying reference gene primers gave estimates of nucleated cell counts. Sequencing was performed with immunoSEQ multiplex PCR; in TCRdb, only in-frame clones are kept and a portion is missing. The D gene and trimming were derived from the DNA, and the V and J assignments and clone size from that table. Found here are around 100,000 clones, 70% to 90% of them singletons; the top ten hold 2.1%. V lost 5 bases, J lost 4 bases, and 5 bases stayed unmatched. The germline V gene has CDR1 SGDLS and CDR2 YYNGEE. The CDR3 is made up of 14 amino acids. The TCR originated in a human donor in a cohort sampled during active COVID-19. Input material: peripheral blood. The chain employs TRBV9 and TRBJ2-3; 9 nucleotides agree with TRBD2. The CDR3 DNA is TGTGCCAGCAGTCCGGGACTAGCCTCAGATACGCAGTATTTT. Translation: CASSPGLASDTQYF.